This T cell receptor beta chain was captured in a study of cytomegalovirus exposure and HLA in healthy donors. Study-level background: Within the Caucasian-associated ancestry cluster were approximately 77% of the approximately 400 genotyped donors. Broader study findings: Later, an analysis found that common viral pathogens appeared to be linked with several of the most significant clusters. Later analysis identified a missense DCLRE1C variant that was linked to TCR beta V- and J-gene trimming. The productive fraction for most TCR beta V segments was about 87% or about 30% in an earlier analysis.

As regards this clone: The antigen is unknown.

The CDR3 runs to 14 residues. The V and J ends lost 1 base and 8 bases respectively, with 12 bases between them. Germline V CDR1 and CDR2: SGHRS, YFSETQ. Primers included in the PCR were 60 Vbeta and 13 Jbeta primers. Sequencing was performed with immunoSEQ multiplex PCR; in TCRdb, only in-frame clones are kept and a portion is missing. Counted here are approximately 160,000 clones, just over 75% occurring once; the ten biggest clones make up 1.4%. Sample: PBMCs. The chain combines TRBV5-1 with TRBJ1-4; perhaps TRBD1 as D (6 bases). The receptor was isolated from a woman between 25 and 40 years old in good health and CMV-seropositive. In DNA, the CDR3 is TGCGCCAGCAGCTTGCTGGGGGGGGGCGAAAAACTGTTTTTT. Its protein product is CASSLLGGGEKLFF.